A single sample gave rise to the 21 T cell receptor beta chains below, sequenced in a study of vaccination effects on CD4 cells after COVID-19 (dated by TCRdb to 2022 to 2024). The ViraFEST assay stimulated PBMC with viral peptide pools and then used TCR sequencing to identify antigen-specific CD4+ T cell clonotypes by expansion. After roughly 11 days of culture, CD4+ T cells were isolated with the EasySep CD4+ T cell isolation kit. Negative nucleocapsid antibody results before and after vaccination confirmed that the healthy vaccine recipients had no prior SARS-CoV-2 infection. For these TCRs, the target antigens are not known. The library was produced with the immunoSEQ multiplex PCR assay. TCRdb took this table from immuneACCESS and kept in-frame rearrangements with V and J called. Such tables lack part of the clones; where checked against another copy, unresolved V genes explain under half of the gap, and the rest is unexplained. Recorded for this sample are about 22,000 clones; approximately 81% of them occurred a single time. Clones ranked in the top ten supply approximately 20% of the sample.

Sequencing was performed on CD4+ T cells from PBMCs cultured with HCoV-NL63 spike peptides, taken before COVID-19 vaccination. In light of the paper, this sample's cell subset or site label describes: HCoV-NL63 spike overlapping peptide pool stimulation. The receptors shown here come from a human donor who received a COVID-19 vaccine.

DNA for the CDR3: TGTGCCAGCAGCTTGGGACGGGTTGACTATGGCTACACCTTC. This gives the protein CASSLGRVDYGYTF. The rearrangement uses TRBV5-6 and TRBJ1-2; unclear D gene. The germline V and J ends were trimmed by 0 bases and 3 bases, with 9 bases remaining between them. Germline lookup yields CDR1 SGHDT and CDR2 YYEEEE. CDR3 length: 14 residues.

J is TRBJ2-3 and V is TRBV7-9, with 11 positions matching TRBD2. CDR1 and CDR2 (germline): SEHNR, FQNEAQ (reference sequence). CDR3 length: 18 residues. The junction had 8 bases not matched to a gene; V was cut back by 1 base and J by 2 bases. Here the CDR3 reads CASSLVGSSGRITDTQYF. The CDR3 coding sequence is TGTGCCAGCAGCTTAGTAGGGTCTAGCGGGAGGATCACAGATACGCAGTATTTT.

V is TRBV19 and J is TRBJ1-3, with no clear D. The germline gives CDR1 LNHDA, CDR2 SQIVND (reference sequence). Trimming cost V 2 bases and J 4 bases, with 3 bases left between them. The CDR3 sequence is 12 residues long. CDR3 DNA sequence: TGTGCCAGTAGTATATCGGGAAACACCATATATTTT. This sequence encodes CASSISGNTIYF.

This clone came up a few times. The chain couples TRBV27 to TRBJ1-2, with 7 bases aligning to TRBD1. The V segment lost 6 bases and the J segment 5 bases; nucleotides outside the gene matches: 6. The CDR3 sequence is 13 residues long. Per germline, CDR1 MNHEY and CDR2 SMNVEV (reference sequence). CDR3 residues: CASRTTGRYGYTF. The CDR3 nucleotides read TGTGCCAGCAGGACGACAGGGAGGTATGGCTACACCTTC.

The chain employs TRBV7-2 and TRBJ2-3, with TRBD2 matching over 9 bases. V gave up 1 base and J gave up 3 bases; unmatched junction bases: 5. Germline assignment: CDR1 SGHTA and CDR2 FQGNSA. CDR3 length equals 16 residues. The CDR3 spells CASSLVRSGGTDTQYF. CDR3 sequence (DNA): TGTGCCAGCAGCTTAGTGCGGAGCGGGGGGACAGATACGCAGTATTTT. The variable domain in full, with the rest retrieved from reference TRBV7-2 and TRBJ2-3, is GAGVSQSPSNKVTEKGKDVELRCDPISGHTALYWYRQSLGQGLEFLIYFQGNSAPDKSGLPSDRFSAERTGGSVSTLTIQRTQQEDSAVYLCASSLVRSGGTDTQYFGPGTRLTVL.

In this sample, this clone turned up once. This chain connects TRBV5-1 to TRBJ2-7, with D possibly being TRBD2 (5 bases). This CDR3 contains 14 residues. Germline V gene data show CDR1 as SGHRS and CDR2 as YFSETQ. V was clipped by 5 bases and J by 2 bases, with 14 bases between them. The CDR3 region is CASRIGLAPYEQYF. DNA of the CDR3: TGCGCCAGCAGGATAGGACTTGCCCCCTACGAGCAGTACTTC.

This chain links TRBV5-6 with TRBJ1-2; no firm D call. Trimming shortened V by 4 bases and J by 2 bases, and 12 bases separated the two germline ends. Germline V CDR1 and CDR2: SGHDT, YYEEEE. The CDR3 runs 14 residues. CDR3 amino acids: CASSLTPQNYGYTF. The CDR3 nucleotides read TGTGCCAGCAGCCTGACACCGCAAAACTATGGCTACACCTTC.

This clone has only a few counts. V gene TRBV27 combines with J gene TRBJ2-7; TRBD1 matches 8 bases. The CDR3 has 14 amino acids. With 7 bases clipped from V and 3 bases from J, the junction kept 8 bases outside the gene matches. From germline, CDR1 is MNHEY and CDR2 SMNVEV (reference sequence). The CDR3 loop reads CASNRGQGGYEQYF. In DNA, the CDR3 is TGTGCCAGCAATCGTGGACAGGGTGGCTACGAGCAGTACTTC.

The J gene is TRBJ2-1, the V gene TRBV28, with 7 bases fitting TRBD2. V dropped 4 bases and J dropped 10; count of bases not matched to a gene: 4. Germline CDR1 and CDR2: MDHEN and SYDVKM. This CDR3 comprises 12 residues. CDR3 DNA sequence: TGTGCCAGCAGTTCACGGACTAGGGAGCAGTTCTTC. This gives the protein CASSSRTREQFF.

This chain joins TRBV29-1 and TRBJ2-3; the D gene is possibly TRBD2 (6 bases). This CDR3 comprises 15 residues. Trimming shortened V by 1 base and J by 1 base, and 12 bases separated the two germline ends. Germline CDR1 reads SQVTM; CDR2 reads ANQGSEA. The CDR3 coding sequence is TGCAGCGTTGAAGGCGGGGACTCGCGCACAGATACGCAGTATTTT. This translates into CSVEGGDSRTDTQYF.

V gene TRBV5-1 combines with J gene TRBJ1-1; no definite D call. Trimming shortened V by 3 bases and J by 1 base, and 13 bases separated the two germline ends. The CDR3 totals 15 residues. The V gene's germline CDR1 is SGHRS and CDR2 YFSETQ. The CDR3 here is CASSSTRGKNTEAFF. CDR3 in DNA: TGCGCCAGCAGCTCCACCCGAGGGAAGAACACTGAAGCTTTCTTT.

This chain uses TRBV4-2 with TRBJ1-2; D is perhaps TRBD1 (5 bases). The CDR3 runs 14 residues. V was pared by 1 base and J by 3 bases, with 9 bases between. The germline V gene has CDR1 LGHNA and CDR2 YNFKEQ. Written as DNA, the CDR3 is TGTGCCAGCAGCCAAGCCGGGACGGACTATGGCTACACCTTC. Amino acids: CASSQAGTDYGYTF.

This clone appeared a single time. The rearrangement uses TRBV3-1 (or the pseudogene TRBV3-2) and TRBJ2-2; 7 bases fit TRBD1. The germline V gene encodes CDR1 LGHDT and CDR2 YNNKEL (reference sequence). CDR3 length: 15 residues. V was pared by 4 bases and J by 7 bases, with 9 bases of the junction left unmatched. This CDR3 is CASSPRQGGDGELFF. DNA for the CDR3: TGTGCCAGCAGCCCCCGACAGGGCGGTGACGGGGAGCTGTTTTTT.

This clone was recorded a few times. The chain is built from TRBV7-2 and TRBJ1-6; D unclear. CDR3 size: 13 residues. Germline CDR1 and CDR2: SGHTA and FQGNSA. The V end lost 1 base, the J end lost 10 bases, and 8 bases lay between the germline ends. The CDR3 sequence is CASSLGVRSPLHF. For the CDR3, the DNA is TGTGCCAGCAGCTTAGGGGTGCGGTCACCCCTCCACTTT.

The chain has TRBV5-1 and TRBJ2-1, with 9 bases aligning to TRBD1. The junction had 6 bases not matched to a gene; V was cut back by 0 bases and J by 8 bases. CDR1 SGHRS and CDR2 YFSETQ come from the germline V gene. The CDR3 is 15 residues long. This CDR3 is CASSLVPGQGYEQFF. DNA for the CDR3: TGCGCCAGCAGCTTGGTCCCGGGACAGGGCTATGAGCAGTTCTTC.

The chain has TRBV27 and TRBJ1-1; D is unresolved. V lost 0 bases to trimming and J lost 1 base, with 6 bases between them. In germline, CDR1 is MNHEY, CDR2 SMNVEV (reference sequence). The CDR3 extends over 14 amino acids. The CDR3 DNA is TGTGCCAGCAGTTTATCGAGAGGGAACACTGAAGCTTTCTTT. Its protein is CASSLSRGNTEAFF.

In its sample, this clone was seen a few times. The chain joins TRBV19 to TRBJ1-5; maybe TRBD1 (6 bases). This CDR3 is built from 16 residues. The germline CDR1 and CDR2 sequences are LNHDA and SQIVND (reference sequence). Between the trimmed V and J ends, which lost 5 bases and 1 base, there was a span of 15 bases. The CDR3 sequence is CASSPKGGISNQPQHF. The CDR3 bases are TGTGCCAGTAGTCCCAAAGGGGGTATAAGCAATCAGCCCCAGCATTTT.

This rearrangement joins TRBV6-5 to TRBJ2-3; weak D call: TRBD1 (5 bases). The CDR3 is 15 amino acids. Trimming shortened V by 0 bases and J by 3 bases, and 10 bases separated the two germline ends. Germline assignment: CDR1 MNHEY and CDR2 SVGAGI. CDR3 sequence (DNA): TGTGCCAGCAGTTACTCTGCAGGGCGAACAGATACGCAGTATTTT. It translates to CASSYSAGRTDTQYF.

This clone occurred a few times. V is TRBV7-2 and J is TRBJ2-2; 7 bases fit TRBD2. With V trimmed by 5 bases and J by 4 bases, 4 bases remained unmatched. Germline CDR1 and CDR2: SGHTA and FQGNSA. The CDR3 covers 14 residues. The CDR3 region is CASSREAGTGELFF. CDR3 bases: TGTGCCAGCAGCCGGGAGGCGGGCACCGGGGAGCTGTTTTTT.

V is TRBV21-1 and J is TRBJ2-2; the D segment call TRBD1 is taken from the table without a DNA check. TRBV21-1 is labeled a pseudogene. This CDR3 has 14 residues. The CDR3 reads CARPRTANTGELFF. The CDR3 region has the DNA TGTGCCAGACCCAGGACAGCGAACACCGGGGAGCTGTTTTTT.

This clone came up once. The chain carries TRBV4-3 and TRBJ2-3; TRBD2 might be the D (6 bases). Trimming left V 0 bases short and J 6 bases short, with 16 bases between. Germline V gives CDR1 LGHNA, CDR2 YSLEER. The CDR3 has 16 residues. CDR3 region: CASSQDVRGSGDTQYF. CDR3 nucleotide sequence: TGCGCCAGCAGCCAAGATGTGCGGGGCTCGGGGGATACGCAGTATTTT.